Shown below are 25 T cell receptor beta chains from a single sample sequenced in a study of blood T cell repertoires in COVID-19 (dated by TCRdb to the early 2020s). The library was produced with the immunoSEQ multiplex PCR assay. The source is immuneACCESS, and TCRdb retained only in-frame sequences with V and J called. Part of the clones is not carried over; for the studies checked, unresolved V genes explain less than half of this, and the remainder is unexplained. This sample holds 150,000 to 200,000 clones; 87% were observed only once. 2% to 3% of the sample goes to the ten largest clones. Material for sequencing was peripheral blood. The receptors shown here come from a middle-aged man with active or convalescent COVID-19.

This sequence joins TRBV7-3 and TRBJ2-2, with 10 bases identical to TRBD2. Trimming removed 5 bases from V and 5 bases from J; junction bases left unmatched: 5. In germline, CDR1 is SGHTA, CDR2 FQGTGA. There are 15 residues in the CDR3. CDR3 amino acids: CASSRLAGFTGELFF. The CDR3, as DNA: TGTGCCAGCAGCCGACTAGCGGGTTTTACCGGGGAGCTGTTTTTT. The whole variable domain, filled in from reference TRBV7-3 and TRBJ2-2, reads GAGVSQTPSNKVTEKGKYVELRCDPISGHTALYWYRQSLGQGPEFLIYFQGTGAADDSGLPNDRFFAVRPEGSVSTLKIQRTERGDSAVYLCASSRLAGFTGELFFGEGSRLTVL.

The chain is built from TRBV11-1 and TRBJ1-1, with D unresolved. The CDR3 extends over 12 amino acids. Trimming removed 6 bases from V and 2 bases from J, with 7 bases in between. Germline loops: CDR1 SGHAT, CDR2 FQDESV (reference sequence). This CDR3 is CASRKTNTEAFF. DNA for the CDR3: TGTGCCAGCAGAAAGACTAACACTGAAGCTTTCTTT.

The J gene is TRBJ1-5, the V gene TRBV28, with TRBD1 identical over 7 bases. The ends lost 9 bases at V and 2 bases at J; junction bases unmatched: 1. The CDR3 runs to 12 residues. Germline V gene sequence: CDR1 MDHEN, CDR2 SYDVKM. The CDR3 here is CASGQGNQPQHF. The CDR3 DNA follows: TGTGCCAGTGGACAGGGCAATCAGCCCCAGCATTTT. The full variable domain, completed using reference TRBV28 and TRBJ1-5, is DVKVTQSSRYLVKRTGEKVFLECVQDMDHENMFWYRQDPGLGLRLIYFSYDVKMKEKGDIPEGYSVSREKKERFSLILESASTNQTSMYLCASGQGNQPQHFGDGTRLSIL.

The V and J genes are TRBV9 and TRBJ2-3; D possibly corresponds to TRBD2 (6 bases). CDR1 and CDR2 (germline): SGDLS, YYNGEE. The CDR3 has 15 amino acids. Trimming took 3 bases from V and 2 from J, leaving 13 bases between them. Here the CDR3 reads CASSGPGLNTDTQYF. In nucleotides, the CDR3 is TGTGCCAGCAGCGGACCGGGACTCAACACAGATACGCAGTATTTT.

CDR3 sequence: CSVGPLGGTRTDTQYF. As DNA, the CDR3 is TGCAGCGTTGGTCCTCTGGGGGGGACGCGAACAGATACGCAGTATTTT. The chain employs TRBV29-1 and TRBJ2-3; 7 bases align to TRBD2. After removal of 4 bases from V and 3 bases from J, the junction contained 13 bases not matched to a gene. CDR1 is SQVTM and CDR2 is ANQGSEA in the germline V gene. The length of the CDR3 is 16 residues.

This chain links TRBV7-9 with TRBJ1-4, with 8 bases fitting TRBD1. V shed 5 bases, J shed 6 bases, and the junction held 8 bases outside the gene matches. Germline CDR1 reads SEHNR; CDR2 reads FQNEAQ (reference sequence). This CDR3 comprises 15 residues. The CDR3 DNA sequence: TGTGCCAGCAGCGCCTACGGACAGGGCGATGAAAAACTGTTTTTT. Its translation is CASSAYGQGDEKLFF.

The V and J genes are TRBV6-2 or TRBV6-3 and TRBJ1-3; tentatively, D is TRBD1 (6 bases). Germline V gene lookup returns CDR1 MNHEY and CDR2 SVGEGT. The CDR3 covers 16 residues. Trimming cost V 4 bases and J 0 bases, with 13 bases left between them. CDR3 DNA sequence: TGTGCCAGCAGTTCCGGACAGTCCTCCTCTGGAAACACCATATATTTT. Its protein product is CASSSGQSSSGNTIYF.

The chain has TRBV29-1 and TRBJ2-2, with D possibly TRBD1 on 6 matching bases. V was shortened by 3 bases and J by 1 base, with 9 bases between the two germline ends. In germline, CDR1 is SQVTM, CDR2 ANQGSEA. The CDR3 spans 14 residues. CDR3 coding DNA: TGCAGCGTTGACCTGGGACAGAACACCGGGGAGCTGTTTTTT. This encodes CSVDLGQNTGELFF.

CDR3 sequence reads: CASSFERGGLEQFF. In DNA, the CDR3 is TGCGCCAGCAGCTTCGAGCGGGGGGGTCTTGAGCAGTTCTTC. The rearrangement links TRBV5-1 to TRBJ2-1; 10 nucleotides agree with TRBD2. CDR3 length: 14 residues. Germline V gene sequence: CDR1 SGHRS, CDR2 YFSETQ. The trim removed 2 bases at V and 9 bases at J, leaving 5 bases unmatched.

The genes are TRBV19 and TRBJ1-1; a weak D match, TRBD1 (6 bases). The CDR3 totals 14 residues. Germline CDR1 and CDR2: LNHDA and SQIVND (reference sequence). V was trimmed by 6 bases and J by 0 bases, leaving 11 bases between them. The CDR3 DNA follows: TGTGCCAGTAGCCCGGGACACCTGAACACTGAAGCTTTCTTT. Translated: CASSPGHLNTEAFF.

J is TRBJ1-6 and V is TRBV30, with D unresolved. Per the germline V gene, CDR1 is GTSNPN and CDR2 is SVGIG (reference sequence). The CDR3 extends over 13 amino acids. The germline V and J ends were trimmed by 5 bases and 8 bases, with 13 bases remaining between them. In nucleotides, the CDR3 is TGTGCCTGGGGGTGGGCAACGGATTCACCCCTCCACTTT. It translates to CAWGWATDSPLHF.

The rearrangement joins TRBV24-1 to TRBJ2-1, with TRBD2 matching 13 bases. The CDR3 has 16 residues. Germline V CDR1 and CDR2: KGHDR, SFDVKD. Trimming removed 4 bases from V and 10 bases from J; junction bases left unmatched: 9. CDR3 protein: CATSDPGLAGEQEQFF. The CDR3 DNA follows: TGTGCCACCAGTGACCCCGGACTAGCGGGGGAGCAGGAGCAGTTCTTC.

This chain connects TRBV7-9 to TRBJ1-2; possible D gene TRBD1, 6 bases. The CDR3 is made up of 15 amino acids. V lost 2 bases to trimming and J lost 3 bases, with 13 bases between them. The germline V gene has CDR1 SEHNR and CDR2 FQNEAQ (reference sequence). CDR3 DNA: TGTGCCAGCAGCTTATTGGGGGCCGCAGACTATGGCTACACCTTC. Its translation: CASSLLGAADYGYTF.

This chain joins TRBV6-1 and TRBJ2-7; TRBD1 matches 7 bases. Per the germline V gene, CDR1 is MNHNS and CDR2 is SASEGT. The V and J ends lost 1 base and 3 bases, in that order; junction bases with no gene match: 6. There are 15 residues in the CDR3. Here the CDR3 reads CASSEGGGANYEQYF. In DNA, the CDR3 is TGTGCCAGCAGTGAAGGAGGGGGCGCGAACTACGAGCAGTACTTC.

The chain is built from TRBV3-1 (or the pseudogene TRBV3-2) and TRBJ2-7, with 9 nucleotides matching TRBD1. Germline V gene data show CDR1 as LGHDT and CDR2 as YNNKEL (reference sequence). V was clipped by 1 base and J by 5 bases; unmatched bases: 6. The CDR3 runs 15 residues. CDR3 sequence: CASSQAGQGSNEQYF. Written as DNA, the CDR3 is TGTGCCAGCAGCCAAGCGGGACAGGGATCGAACGAGCAGTACTTC.

This CDR3 reads CASSSQRGDTQYF. In DNA, the CDR3 is TGTGCCAGCAGTTCCCAGCGGGGAGATACGCAGTATTTT. The V and J genes are TRBV27 and TRBJ2-3, with TRBD2 matching over 7 bases. Germline V gives CDR1 MNHEY, CDR2 SMNVEV (reference sequence). J was trimmed by 5 bases and V by 4 bases; bases with no gene match: 3. The CDR3 runs to 13 residues.

The CDR3 DNA sequence: TGTGCCAGCAGCGCAGGGACAGCAGCTAACTATGGCTACACCTTC. This gives the protein CASSAGTAANYGYTF. V and J are TRBV6-5 and TRBJ1-2; 7 nucleotides line up with TRBD1. V gave up 6 bases and J gave up 0 bases; unmatched junction bases: 7. Germline V lookup: CDR1 MNHEY, CDR2 SVGAGI. The CDR3 sequence is 15 residues long.

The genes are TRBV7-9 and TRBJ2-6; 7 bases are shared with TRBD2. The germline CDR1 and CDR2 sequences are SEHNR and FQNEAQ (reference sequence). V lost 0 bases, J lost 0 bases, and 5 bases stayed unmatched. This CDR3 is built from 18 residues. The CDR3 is CASSLAEGGGSGANVLTF. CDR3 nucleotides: TGTGCCAGCAGCTTAGCCGAGGGCGGGGGCTCTGGGGCCAACGTCCTGACTTTC.

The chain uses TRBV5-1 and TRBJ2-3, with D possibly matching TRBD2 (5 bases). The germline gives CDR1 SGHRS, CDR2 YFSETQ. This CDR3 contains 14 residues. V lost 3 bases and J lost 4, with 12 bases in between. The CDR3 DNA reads TGCGCCAGCAGCTCCAACACCGGGGCAGATACGCAGTATTTT. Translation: CASSSNTGADTQYF. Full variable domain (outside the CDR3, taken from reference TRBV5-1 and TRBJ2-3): KAGVTQTPRYLIKTRGQQVTLSCSPISGHRSVSWYQQTPGQGLQFLFEYFSETQRNKGNFPGRFSGRQFSNSRSEMNVSTLELGDSALYLCASSSNTGADTQYFGPGTRLTVL.

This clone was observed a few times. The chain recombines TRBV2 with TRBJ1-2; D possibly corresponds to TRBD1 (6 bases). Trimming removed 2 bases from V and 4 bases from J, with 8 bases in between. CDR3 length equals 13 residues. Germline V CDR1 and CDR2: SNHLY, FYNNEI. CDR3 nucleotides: TGTGCCAGCAGTGAACAGACAGGCTATGGCTACACCTTC. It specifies CASSEQTGYGYTF.

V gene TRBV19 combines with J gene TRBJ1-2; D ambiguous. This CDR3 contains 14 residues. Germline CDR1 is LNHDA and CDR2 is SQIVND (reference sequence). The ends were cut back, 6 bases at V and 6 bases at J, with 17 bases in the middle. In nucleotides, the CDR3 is TGTGCCAGTAGCCCCCCACAATTACCTGATGGCTACACCTTC. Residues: CASSPPQLPDGYTF.

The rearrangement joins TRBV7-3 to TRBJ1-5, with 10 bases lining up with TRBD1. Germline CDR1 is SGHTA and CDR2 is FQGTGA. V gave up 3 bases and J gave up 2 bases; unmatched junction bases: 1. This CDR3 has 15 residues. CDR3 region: CASSFGTGGNQPQHF. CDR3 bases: TGTGCCAGCAGCTTCGGGACAGGGGGCAATCAGCCCCAGCATTTT. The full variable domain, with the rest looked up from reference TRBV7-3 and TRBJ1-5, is GAGVSQTPSNKVTEKGKYVELRCDPISGHTALYWYRQSLGQGPEFLIYFQGTGAADDSGLPNDRFFAVRPEGSVSTLKIQRTERGDSAVYLCASSFGTGGNQPQHFGDGTRLSIL.

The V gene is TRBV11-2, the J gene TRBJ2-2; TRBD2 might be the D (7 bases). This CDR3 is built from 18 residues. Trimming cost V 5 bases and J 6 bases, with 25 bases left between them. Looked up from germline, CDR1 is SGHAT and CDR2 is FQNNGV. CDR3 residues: CASSRWGRGHSGAGELFF. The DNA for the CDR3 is TGTGCCAGCAGCCGCTGGGGCCGGGGACACAGCGGGGCCGGGGAGCTGTTTTTT.

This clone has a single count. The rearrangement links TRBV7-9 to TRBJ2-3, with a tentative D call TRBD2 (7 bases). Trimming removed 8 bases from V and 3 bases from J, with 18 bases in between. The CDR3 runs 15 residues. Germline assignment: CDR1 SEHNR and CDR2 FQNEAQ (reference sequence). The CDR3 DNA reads TGTGCCAGCCATTCGGTAGGGGGGGCGACAGATACGCAGTATTTT. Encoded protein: CASHSVGGATDTQYF.

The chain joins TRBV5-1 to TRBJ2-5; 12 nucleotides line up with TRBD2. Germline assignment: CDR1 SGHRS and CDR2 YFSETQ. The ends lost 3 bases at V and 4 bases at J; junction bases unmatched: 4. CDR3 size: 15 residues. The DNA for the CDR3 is TGCGCCAGCAGCTGGAGGACTAGCGGGACAGAGACCCAGTACTTC. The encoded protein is CASSWRTSGTETQYF. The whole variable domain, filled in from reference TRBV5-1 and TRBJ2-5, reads KAGVTQTPRYLIKTRGQQVTLSCSPISGHRSVSWYQQTPGQGLQFLFEYFSETQRNKGNFPGRFSGRQFSNSRSEMNVSTLELGDSALYLCASSWRTSGTETQYFGPGTRLLVL.